This T cell receptor (beta chain) was sequenced for a study of OX40 agonist ivuxolimab in advanced cancers. In the study overall: Ivuxolimab was delivered to patients intravenously every 2 weeks at doses spanning 0.01 to 10 mg/kg.

Sequencing used immunoSEQ multiplex PCR; TCRdb keeps in-frame clones, though not all of them. The data show approximately 21,000 clones, just under 85% seen once. The CDR3 runs to 15 residues. The J segment lost 5 bases and the V segment lost 6 bases, leaving 9 bases of the junction unmatched. In germline, CDR1 is MDHEN, CDR2 SYDVKM. The chain employs TRBV28 and TRBJ2-2, with 7 bases that match TRBD1. This clonotype was sampled from an adult with an advanced solid tumor such as melanoma, head and neck, liver or kidney cancer. The sample consisted of CD4+ or CD8+ T cells sorted from blood, taken in a trial of the OX40 agonist ivuxolimab. CDR3 sequence (DNA): TGTGCCAGCAGCCAGACAGGGTGGAGGACCGGGGAGCTGTTTTTT. The encoded protein is CASSQTGWRTGELFF.